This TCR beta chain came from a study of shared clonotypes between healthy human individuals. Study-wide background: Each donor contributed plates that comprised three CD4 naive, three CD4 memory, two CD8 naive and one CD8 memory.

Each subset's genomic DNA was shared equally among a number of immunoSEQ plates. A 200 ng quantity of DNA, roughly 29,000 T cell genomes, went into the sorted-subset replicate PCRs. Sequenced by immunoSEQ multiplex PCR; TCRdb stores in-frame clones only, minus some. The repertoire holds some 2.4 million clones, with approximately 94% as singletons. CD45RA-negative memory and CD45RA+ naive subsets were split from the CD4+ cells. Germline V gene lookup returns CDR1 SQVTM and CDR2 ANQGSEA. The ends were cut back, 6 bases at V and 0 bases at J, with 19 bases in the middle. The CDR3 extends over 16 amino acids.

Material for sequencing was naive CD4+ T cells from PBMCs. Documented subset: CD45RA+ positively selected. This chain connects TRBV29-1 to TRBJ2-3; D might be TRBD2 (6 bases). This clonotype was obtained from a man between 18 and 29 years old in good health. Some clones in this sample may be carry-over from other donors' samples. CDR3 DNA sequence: TGCAGCGTCGCCGGGACTCCTTATCCTAGCACAGATACGCAGTATTTT. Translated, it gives CSVAGTPYPSTDTQYF.